The TCR beta chain under discussion was sequenced for a study of shared clonotypes between healthy human individuals. Notes on this clone: The antigen remains undetermined.

The method was immunoSEQ multiplex PCR; TCRdb's version includes in-frame clones alone and lacks a portion of them. Of 600,000 to 800,000 clones in the sample, roughly 72% are singletons; the top ten hold about 1.8%. Germline-derived CDR1 and CDR2 are MNHNS and SASEGT. Trimming pared 0 bases from V and 10 bases from J, leaving 18 bases between. The CDR3 loop spans 15 amino acids. Study observations and caveats: Relative to memory subsets, naive subsets generally showed larger estimated richness.

Sequenced: memory CD4+ T cells sorted from blood. Subset of the sample: CD45RA-negative fraction. The chain recombines TRBV6-1 with TRBJ1-1, with a possible D match to TRBD1 (5 bases). This sequence originates from a woman in her 30s in good health. CDR3 protein: CASSEALGPTRGAFF. The CDR3 DNA is TGTGCCAGCAGTGAAGCGCTTGGACCCACAAGGGGAGCTTTCTTT.